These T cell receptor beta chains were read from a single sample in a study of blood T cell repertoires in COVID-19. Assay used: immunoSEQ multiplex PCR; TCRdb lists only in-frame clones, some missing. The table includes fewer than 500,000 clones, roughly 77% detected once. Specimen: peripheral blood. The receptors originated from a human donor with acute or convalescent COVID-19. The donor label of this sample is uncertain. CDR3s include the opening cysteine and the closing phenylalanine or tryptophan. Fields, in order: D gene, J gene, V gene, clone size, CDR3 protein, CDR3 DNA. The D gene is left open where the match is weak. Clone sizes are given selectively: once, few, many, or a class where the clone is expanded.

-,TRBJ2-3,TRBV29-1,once,CSSGEADTQYF,TGCAGCTCTGGGGAGGCTGATACGCAGTATTTT
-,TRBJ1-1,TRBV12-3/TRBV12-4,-,CASSFRQPPEAFF,TGTGCCAGCAGTTTTAGACAGCCCCCTGAAGCTTTCTTT
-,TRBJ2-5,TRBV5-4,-,CASSSGQSQETQYF,TGTGCCAGCAGCTCTGGACAGTCCCAAGAGACCCAGTACTTC
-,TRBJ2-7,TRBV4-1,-,CASSQVPGWGEQYF,TGCGCCAGCAGCCAAGTTCCGGGATGGGGCGAGCAGTACTTC
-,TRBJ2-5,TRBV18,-,CASSPPAGVGKTQYF,TGTGCCAGCTCACCACCGGCCGGGGTAGGCAAGACCCAGTACTTC
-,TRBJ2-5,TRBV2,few,CATQGFVRGETQYF,TGTGCCACCCAAGGGTTTGTCAGGGGCGAGACCCAGTACTTC
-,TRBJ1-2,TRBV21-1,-,CASSKALGGVPYGYTF,TGTGCCAGCAGCAAAGCGCTTGGAGGGGTCCCCTATGGCTACACCTTC
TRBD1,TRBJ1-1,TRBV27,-,CASTPLGQRNTEAFF,TGTGCCAGCACCCCCTTGGGACAGAGGAACACTGAAGCTTTCTTT
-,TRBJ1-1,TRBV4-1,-,CASSPQWGGGGLAFF,TGCGCCAGCAGCCCCCAGTGGGGGGGCGGAGGGTTAGCTTTCTTT
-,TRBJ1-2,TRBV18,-,CASSIMRPNEFSNYGYTF,TGTGCCAGCTCAATCATGAGGCCCAACGAGTTCTCTAACTATGGCTACACCTTC
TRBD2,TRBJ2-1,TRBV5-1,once,CASSLDVSGTYNEQFF,TGCGCCAGCAGCTTGGACGTTAGCGGGACTTACAATGAGCAGTTCTTC
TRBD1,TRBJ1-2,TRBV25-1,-,CASSEYGAGGLLGGYTF,TGTGCCAGCAGTGAATACGGGGCAGGGGGCCTCCTGGGCGGCTACACCTTC
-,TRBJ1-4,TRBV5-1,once,CASSTGRQTNEKLFF,TGCGCCAGCAGTACAGGGCGTCAGACTAATGAAAAACTGTTTTTT
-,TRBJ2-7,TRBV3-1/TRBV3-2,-,CASSQDLVLADNSYEQYF,TGTGCCAGCAGCCAAGATCTTGTGCTAGCTGATAACTCCTACGAGCAGTACTTC
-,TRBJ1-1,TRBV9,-,CASSPDPGGNTEAFF,TGTGCCAGCAGCCCCGACCCGGGAGGGAACACTGAAGCTTTCTTT
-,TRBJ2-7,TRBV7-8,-,CASSAYMYEQYF,TGTGCCAGCAGCGCCTATATGTACGAGCAGTACTTC
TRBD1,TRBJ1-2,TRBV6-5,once,CASRLTGQGPGYTF,TGTGCCAGCAGGCTTACGGGACAGGGGCCTGGCTACACCTTC
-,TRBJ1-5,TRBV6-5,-,CASSPILQGNQPQHF,TGTGCCAGCAGCCCGATACTCCAGGGGAATCAGCCCCAGCATTTT
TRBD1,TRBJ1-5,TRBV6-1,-,CASSDWTGVNQPQHF,TGTGCCAGCAGTGATTGGACAGGGGTAAATCAGCCCCAGCATTTT
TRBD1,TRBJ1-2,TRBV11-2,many,CASSTNRGLGYTF,TGTGCCAGCAGCACAAATAGGGGGCTTGGCTACACCTTC
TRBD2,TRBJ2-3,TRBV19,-,CASRRWSGGSTDTQYF,TGTGCCAGTAGGCGGTGGTCGGGAGGGAGCACAGATACGCAGTATTTT
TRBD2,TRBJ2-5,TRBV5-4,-,CASNRGPTSAGGRETQYF,TGTGCCAGCAATCGTGGCCCTACTAGCGCGGGAGGGCGCGAGACCCAGTACTTC
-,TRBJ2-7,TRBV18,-,CASSPGTAPFHEQYF,TGTGCCAGCTCACCTGGGACTGCCCCCTTTCACGAGCAGTACTTC
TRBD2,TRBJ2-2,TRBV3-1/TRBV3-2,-,CASSQPRTSGRYTGELFF,TGTGCCAGCAGCCAACCACGGACTAGCGGGAGATACACCGGGGAGCTGTTTTTT
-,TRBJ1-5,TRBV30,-,CAWSTGNNQPQHF,TGTGCCTGGAGTACGGGAAACAATCAGCCCCAGCATTTT
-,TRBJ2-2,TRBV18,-,CASLQGYGTGELFF,TGTGCCAGCCTACAGGGTTACGGAACCGGGGAGCTGTTTTTT